This entry features one T cell receptor beta chain sequence. It has no known antigen specificity. No clone much larger than this one lies a single base away; base qualities are absent. The data were taken from a study of brain metastases from non-small cell lung cancer (dated by TCRdb to the late 2010s). A note on the overall study: The immune microenvironment of paired resected primary tumors and brain metastases from non-small-cell lung cancer patients was profiled. Results the study describes overall, beyond this receptor: TCR repertoires were found to be largely shared between paired brain metastases and primary tumors, although sparse T-cell densities were observed in the brain metastases. T-cell infiltration was lower in brain metastases than in primary tumors (P < 0.001). T-cell clones appeared expanded in nearly 65% of brain metastases relative to the matched primary tumors.

The library was obtained by the immunoSEQ multiplex PCR assay. Sequencing of the T-cell receptor beta chain repertoire was carried out together with a 770-gene immune expression panel. TCRdb stores this immuneACCESS table with in-frame sequences only. Part of the clones is absent; in the studies checked, under half of the shortfall reflects unresolved V genes, and no reason is known for the rest. For this sample the table gives a few thousand clones, of which approximately 83% were detected only once. The ten largest make up about a sixth of the sample. A cohort of 35 to 45 patients with surgically resected non-small-cell lung cancer, for whom both primary tumor and brain metastasis specimens were available, was included. The tumor specimens used were formalin-fixed, paraffin-embedded tissues taken from archives. This sequence was found in a donor aged 40 or older with non-small cell lung cancer. The sample consisted of primary lung tumor tissue. Taken with the paper, the label for cell subset or site translates to: primary lung tumor paired with brain metastasis.

The base sequence is TGTGCCAGTAGCAATTTTGAAAAACTGTTTTTT. This codes for CASSNFEKLFF. This chain is built from TRBV19 and TRBJ1-4; the D gene assignment is ambiguous. CDR1 LNHDA and CDR2 SQIVND are derived from the germline V gene (reference sequence). Trimming removed 6 bases from V and 7 bases from J, leaving 6 bases between the germline ends. Measured from the cysteine to the phenylalanine, the CDR3 is 11 residues long. Of the read, only the CDR3 DNA is kept; its 33 bases are in frame from base 1.